The 26 T cell receptor beta chains presented below share a single source sample, sequenced in a study of metastatic and nonmetastatic thyroid tumors. Using MiXCR, TCRdb reanalyzed the PCR reads. The sample has under 20,000 clones, around a sixth seen once. Each patient went into thyroid surgery without having received any treatment. The specimen was blood. The receptors stem from a male donor with papillary thyroid cancer or a benign thyroid nodule (not recorded which). Some clones in this sample may be carry-over from other donors' samples.

V gene TRBV12-3 or TRBV12-4 combines with J gene TRBJ1-4; perhaps TRBD1 as D (6 bases). The CDR3 extends over 13 amino acids. CDR3 loop: CISSLGGGEKLFF. The CDR3 DNA follows: TGTATCAGCAGCCTAGGGGGTGGGGAAAAACTGTTTTTT.

The sample holds many counts of this clone. The chain couples TRBV12-3 or TRBV12-4 to TRBJ2-5, with TRBD1 matching 8 bases. V lost 6 bases to trimming and J lost 2 bases; unmatched junction nucleotides: 5. There are 14 residues in the CDR3. The CDR3 region has the DNA TGTGCCAGCAGCAAAACAGGGGGTCAAGAGACCCAGTACTTC. This sequence encodes CASSKTGGQETQYF.

CDR3 DNA sequence: TGTGCCAGCGGGAGGGAGACCCAGTACTTC. Translating gives CASGRETQYF. The chain links TRBV6-2 or TRBV6-3 to TRBJ2-5; D is possibly TRBD2 (6 bases). Trimming cost V 8 bases and J 5 bases, with 6 bases left between them. This CDR3 has 10 amino acids. Germline V gene data show CDR1 as MNHEY and CDR2 as SVGEGT.

This clone came up many times. The J gene is TRBJ2-2, the V gene TRBV29-1; TRBD2 agrees at 7 bases. Germline trimming cut 4 bases from V and 3 bases from J; bases unmatched to any gene: 5. The CDR3 sequence is 14 residues long. Germline loops: CDR1 SQVTM, CDR2 ANQGSEA. CDR3 DNA sequence: TGCAGCGTTGCGACTAGCAGACACACCGGGGAGCTGTTTTTT. It yields the protein CSVATSRHTGELFF.

This clone has just one count. The chain has TRBV30 and TRBJ2-2; weak D call: TRBD2 (5 bases). The length of the CDR3 is 14 residues. Per the germline V gene, CDR1 is GTSNPN and CDR2 is SVGIG (reference sequence). Trimming shortened V by 4 bases and J by 5 bases, and 14 bases separated the two germline ends. CDR3 region: CAWKGGPGTGELFF. As DNA, the CDR3 is TGTGCCTGGAAAGGCGGGCCTGGGACCGGGGAGCTGTTTTTT.

This sequence joins TRBV27 and TRBJ1-2; 9 bases align to TRBD1. CDR3 length equals 15 residues. Looked up from germline, CDR1 is MNHEY and CDR2 is SMNVEV (reference sequence). Trimming took 2 bases from V and 8 from J; bases not matched to a gene: 9. CDR3 DNA: TGTGCCAGCAGTTTAACCCCACAGGGGGCGGGGGGCTACACCTTC. Translating it yields CASSLTPQGAGGYTF.

This clone is judged medium-sized. The V and J genes are TRBV12-3 or TRBV12-4 and TRBJ2-7; D unresolved. The CDR3 covers 12 residues. Trimming removed 4 bases at V and 0 bases at J, with 4 bases between. The CDR3 coding sequence is TGTGCCAGCAGTTCCAACTCCTACGAGCAGTACTTC. Amino acid sequence: CASSSNSYEQYF.

In this sample, this clone turned up many times. This chain joins TRBV28 and TRBJ2-1; the D gene is possibly TRBD2 (6 bases). The germline CDR1 and CDR2 sequences are MDHEN and SYDVKM. V was trimmed by 11 bases and J by 3 bases, leaving 14 bases between them. CDR3 length: 13 residues. The CDR3 sequence: CALREAGYNEQFF. As DNA, the CDR3 is TGTGCCCTCAGGGAGGCAGGCTACAATGAGCAGTTCTTC.

The sample holds many counts of this clone. The CDR3 sequence: CASSLEQGGGGYTF. DNA for the CDR3: TGTGCCAGCAGCTTAGAACAGGGGGGCGGTGGCTACACCTTC. The V gene is TRBV7-2, the J gene TRBJ1-2; TRBD1 matches 8 bases. Trimming cost V 1 base and J 7 bases; bases outside gene matches: 5. The CDR3 consists of 14 residues. Looked up from germline, CDR1 is SGHTA and CDR2 is FQGNSA.

Many counts were recorded for this clone. This chain links TRBV29-1 with TRBJ2-1; D is uncertain. Germline lookup yields CDR1 SQVTM and CDR2 ANQGSEA. Trimming stripped 6 bases from V and 10 bases from J, with 25 bases between. The CDR3 spans 15 residues. The CDR3 coding sequence is TGCAGCGTCCTCGAGGTGGCCCTAAAGTTGGAGGAGCAGTTCTTC. Encoded protein: CSVLEVALKLEEQFF.

This clone has at least ten counts. V and J are TRBV6-6 and TRBJ2-3; D perhaps matches TRBD2 (5 bases). The CDR3 length is 16 residues. The germline CDR1 and CDR2 sequences are MNHNY and SVGAGI (reference sequence). V lost 0 bases, J lost 0 bases, and 10 bases lay in between. CDR3: CASSYSTTRSTDTQYF. In DNA, the CDR3 is TGTGCCAGCAGTTACTCGACTACTAGAAGCACAGATACGCAGTATTTT.

This clone has a count of ten or more. The chain employs TRBV24-1 and TRBJ2-2; 9 positions agree with TRBD1. In germline, CDR1 is KGHDR, CDR2 SFDVKD. The CDR3 is made up of 16 amino acids. The ends lost 4 bases at V and 4 bases at J; junction bases unmatched: 6. The CDR3: CATSDPDRGSTGELFF. In DNA, the CDR3 is TGTGCCACCAGTGACCCGGACAGGGGATCCACCGGGGAGCTGTTTTTT.

This clone has ten or more counts. The rearrangement links TRBV10-2 to TRBJ2-1; no reliable D call. The CDR3 length is 14 residues. V was shortened by 7 bases and J by 0 bases, with 10 bases between the two germline ends. Germline CDR1 is WSHSY and CDR2 is SAAADI. The CDR3 loop is CASTDVSSYNEQFF. In nucleotides, the CDR3 is TGCGCCAGCACGGACGTCAGCTCCTACAATGAGCAGTTCTTC.

This clone was seen many times. The CDR3 DNA reads TGTGCCAGCAGCCCAAAAACGGACAACATCGGGAGTGGCTACACCTTC. This gives the protein CASSPKTDNIGSGYTF. V usage is TRBV5-4 and J usage is TRBJ1-2; perhaps TRBD1 as D (5 bases). V lost 4 bases and J lost 7, with 23 bases in between. The germline V gene has CDR1 SGHNT and CDR2 YYREEE (reference sequence). The CDR3 extends over 16 amino acids.

Many counts were recorded for this clone. The chain carries TRBV11-1 and TRBJ2-3; 15 nucleotides agree with TRBD2. The J segment lost 4 bases and the V segment lost 1 base, leaving 3 bases of the junction unmatched. The CDR3 contains 17 residues. The germline gives CDR1 SGHAT, CDR2 FQDESV (reference sequence). The CDR3 here is CASSLGTSGRAPDTQYF. The DNA for the CDR3 is TGTGCCAGCAGCTTAGGGACTAGCGGGAGGGCCCCAGATACGCAGTATTTT.

This clone has at least ten counts. In nucleotides, the CDR3 is TGCAGTGCGGAAGCGGGAGAAAGCTACGAGCAGTACTTC. Residues: CSAEAGESYEQYF. This chain joins TRBV20-1 and TRBJ2-7; TRBD2 aligns across 8 bases. Germline CDR1 and CDR2: DFQATT and SNEGSKA (reference sequence). The V gene end was trimmed by 6 bases and the J gene end by 3 bases; junction bases not matched to a gene: 7. This CDR3 is built from 13 residues.

This sequence joins TRBV20-1 and TRBJ1-5; 9 bases match TRBD1. This CDR3 is 14 amino acids long. J gave up 4 bases and V 5 bases, and 6 bases lay outside the gene matches. Germline CDR1 DFQATT, CDR2 SNEGSKA (reference sequence). CDR3 sequence reads: CSARPGTGNQPQHF. Here the CDR3 DNA reads TGCAGTGCTCGCCCCGGGACAGGGAATCAGCCCCAGCATTTT.

The chain has TRBV6-1 and TRBJ2-3, with 12 bases that match TRBD2. The germline V gene encodes CDR1 MNHNS and CDR2 SASEGT. Trimming at V came to 4 bases and at J to 3 bases, leaving 2 bases not matched to a gene. The CDR3 spans 15 residues. CDR3 bases: TGTGCCAGCAGTGCCGGGACTAGCGGGACAGATACGCAGTATTTT. It codes for CASSAGTSGTDTQYF.

Within the sample, this clone is medium-sized (0.01 to 0.1%). This chain uses TRBV4-3 with TRBJ1-2, with D uncertain. In germline, CDR1 is LGHNA, CDR2 YSLEER. V was shortened by 0 bases and J by 3 bases, with 5 bases between the two germline ends. The CDR3 runs to 13 residues. The CDR3 nucleotides read TGCGCCAGCAGCCAAGAGGGCCACTATGGCTACACCTTC. Translated, it gives CASSQEGHYGYTF.

By share, this clone ranks as medium-sized. At the DNA level, this CDR3 is encoded by other sequences in the same sample as well. V gene TRBV27 combines with J gene TRBJ1-3; D gene ambiguous. The CDR3 consists of 17 residues. The germline CDR1 and CDR2 sequences are MNHEY and SMNVEV (reference sequence). V was cut by 5 bases and J by 0 bases, with 17 bases left in between. CDR3 coding DNA: TGTGCCAGCAGTGCCCCCGAGGACCGCATCTCTGGAAACACCATATATTTT. Its translation is CASSAPEDRISGNTIYF.

This clone was counted many times. The chain employs TRBV29-1 and TRBJ1-1, with 9 positions matching TRBD1. The germline gives CDR1 SQVTM, CDR2 ANQGSEA. Trimming cost V 6 bases and J 3 bases; bases outside gene matches: 8. This CDR3 comprises 14 residues. CDR3 protein: CSVAVQGAHTEAFF. The CDR3 DNA is TGCAGCGTGGCCGTACAGGGGGCCCACACTGAAGCTTTCTTT.

This clone was counted many times. The chain joins TRBV5-6 to TRBJ2-7; the D gene is possibly TRBD1 (6 bases). V lost 5 bases and J lost 7, with 13 bases in between. CDR1 is SGHDT and CDR2 is YYEEEE in the germline V gene. The CDR3 contains 12 residues. The CDR3 DNA follows: TGTGCCAGCAGTCAGGGGTCTGAGGAGCAGTACTTC. Translated: CASSQGSEEQYF. Full variable domain (remainder filled in from reference TRBV5-6 and TRBJ2-7): DAGVTQSPTHLIKTRGQQVTLRCSPKSGHDTVSWYQQALGQGPQFIFQYYEEEERQRGNFPDRFSGHQFPNYSSELNVNALLLGDSALYLCASSQGSEEQYFGPGTRLTVT.

This clone occurred many times. The J gene is TRBJ1-1, the V gene TRBV4-2, with a possible D match to TRBD1 (6 bases). The CDR3 covers 17 residues. Germline CDR1 and CDR2: LGHNA and YNFKEQ. V gave up 8 bases and J gave up 1 base, with 23 bases separating them. CDR3 protein: CASLVFLTGGGNTEAFF. Here the CDR3 DNA reads TGTGCCAGCCTCGTATTCCTGACAGGAGGGGGGAACACTGAAGCTTTCTTT.

This clone was observed at least ten times. The chain couples TRBV7-2 to TRBJ2-1; D assignment may be TRBD1 or TRBD2 (5 bases each). This CDR3 spans 14 amino acids. Germline CDR1 and CDR2: SGHTA and FQGNSA. Trimming took 1 base from V and 9 from J, leaving 13 bases between them. In DNA, the CDR3 is TGTGCCAGCAGCTTAGTTCTGGGGGATTTTGAGCAGTTCTTC. Translating it yields CASSLVLGDFEQFF.

This clone has a count of ten or more. The chain couples TRBV6-1 to TRBJ2-7, with TRBD2 matching over 12 bases. CDR3 size: 15 residues. Germline CDR1 reads MNHNS; CDR2 reads SASEGT. V lost 4 bases and J lost 4; bases outside the gene matches: 5. CDR3 sequence (DNA): TGTGCCAGCAGTGGACTAGCGGGAGATCTATACGAGCAGTACTTC. Translating it yields CASSGLAGDLYEQYF.

The sample holds many counts of this clone. The J gene is TRBJ1-2, the V gene TRBV6-2 or TRBV6-3; the D gene is possibly TRBD1 (5 bases). The CDR3 runs to 13 residues. The V gene lost 4 bases and the J gene lost 2 bases, with 8 bases spanning the gap. Germline V gene sequence: CDR1 MNHEY, CDR2 SVGEGT. The CDR3 DNA reads TGTGCCAGCAGTTCGGGGGGGAACTATGGCTACACCTTC. Amino acid sequence: CASSSGGNYGYTF.